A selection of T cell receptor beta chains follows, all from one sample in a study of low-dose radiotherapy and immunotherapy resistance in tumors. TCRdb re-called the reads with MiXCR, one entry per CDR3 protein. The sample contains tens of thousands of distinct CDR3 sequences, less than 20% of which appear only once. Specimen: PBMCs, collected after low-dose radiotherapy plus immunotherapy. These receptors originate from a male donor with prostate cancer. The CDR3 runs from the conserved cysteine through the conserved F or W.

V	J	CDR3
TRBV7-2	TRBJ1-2	CASSLGQSFYGYTF
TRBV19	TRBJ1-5	CASQWAGSNQPQHF
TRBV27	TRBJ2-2	CASRLAGTGELFF
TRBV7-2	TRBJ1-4	CASSLGGGERLFF
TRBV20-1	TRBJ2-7	CSASISPAYEQYF
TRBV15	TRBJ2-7	CATSRAGGSKYF
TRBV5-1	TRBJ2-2	CASSLVVGAGELFF
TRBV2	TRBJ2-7	CASSGRQGGSYEQYF
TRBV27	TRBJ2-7	CASSLKAGGLRNSEQYF
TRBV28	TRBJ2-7	CASSLSGNPYEQYF
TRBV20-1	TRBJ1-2	CSAVQGRNYGYTF
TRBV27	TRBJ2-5	CASSPNRVQETQYF
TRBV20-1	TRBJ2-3	CSATWGDTQYF
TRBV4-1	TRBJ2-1	CASSHGGYISYNEQFF
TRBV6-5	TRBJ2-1	CASSWGDRVKPKQFF
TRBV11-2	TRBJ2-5	CASSLGGTGAVTQYF
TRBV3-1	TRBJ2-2	CASSPGGERAGELFF
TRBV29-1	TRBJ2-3	CSVEAVGAGSTDTQYF